The 30 T cell receptor beta chains in this list originate from one sample, sequenced in a study of cytomegalovirus exposure and HLA in healthy donors. Primers for the PCR totalled 60 Vbeta and 13 Jbeta. The protocol was immunoSEQ multiplex PCR, while the TCRdb copy is restricted to in-frame clones and leaves out a portion. The table records some 78,000 clones, roughly 80% of them present only once. The material sequenced was PBMCs. The receptors come from a woman aged 45-65 years in good health and CMV-seropositive.

This clone was seen just once. V usage is TRBV7-9 and J usage is TRBJ1-4; D is undetermined. Germline CDR1 reads SEHNR; CDR2 reads FQNEAQ (reference sequence). There are 13 residues in the CDR3. Trimming stripped 5 bases from V and 4 bases from J, with 8 bases between. The CDR3 protein is CASSETDNEKLFF. CDR3 nucleotide sequence: TGTGCCAGCAGCGAAACAGATAATGAAAAACTGTTTTTT.

This clone was detected only a few times. The J gene is TRBJ1-3, the V gene TRBV4-2, with TRBD1 as a possible D gene (5 bases). Germline V gene lookup returns CDR1 LGHNA and CDR2 YNFKEQ. This CDR3 region has 15 residues. V lost 4 bases, J lost 0 bases, and 10 bases lay in between. DNA of the CDR3: TGTGCCAGCAGCCCAGGGTTTAGCTCTGGAAACACCATATATTTT. Translated, it gives CASSPGFSSGNTIYF.

The chain is built from TRBV9 and TRBJ2-7, with 8 bases identical to TRBD2. Losses at the gene ends were 1 base for V and 5 bases for J; bases not matched to a gene: 8. The germline CDR1 and CDR2 sequences are SGDLS and YYNGEE. CDR3 size: 15 residues. The CDR3 is CASSVYSGGENEQYF. The CDR3 DNA sequence: TGTGCCAGCAGCGTATACTCCGGGGGGGAAAACGAGCAGTACTTC.

The CDR3 coding sequence is TGTGCCAGCAGCTTGGGTCGGGGGTACTCTGGAAACACCATATATTTT. Residues: CASSLGRGYSGNTIYF. The chain joins TRBV5-6 to TRBJ1-3, with a possible D match to TRBD1 (5 bases). V dropped 0 bases and J dropped 0 bases, with 10 bases sitting between them. The CDR3 contains 16 residues. The V gene's germline CDR1 is SGHDT and CDR2 YYEEEE. Full variable domain (rest looked up from reference TRBV5-6 and TRBJ1-3): DAGVTQSPTHLIKTRGQQVTLRCSPKSGHDTVSWYQQALGQGPQFIFQYYEEEERQRGNFPDRFSGHQFPNYSSELNVNALLLGDSALYLCASSLGRGYSGNTIYFGEGSWLTVV.

The chain employs TRBV7-8 and TRBJ2-7; D is possibly TRBD1 (6 bases). Germline CDR1 SGHVS, CDR2 FQNEAQ. The CDR3 has 16 residues. Trimming removed 1 base from V and 3 bases from J, with 16 bases in between. The CDR3 is CASSLGDDRRYYEQYF. The CDR3 DNA is TGTGCCAGCAGCTTAGGGGACGACAGGAGATACTACGAGCAGTACTTC.

V gene TRBV19 combines with J gene TRBJ2-3; a weak D match, TRBD2 (5 bases). The CDR3 runs to 13 residues. V was pared by 8 bases and J by 3 bases, with 12 bases between. CDR1 and CDR2 (germline): LNHDA, SQIVND (reference sequence). CDR3 coding DNA: TGTGCCAGTCGAGCGTCGGGAACAGATACGCAGTATTTT. Its protein product is CASRASGTDTQYF.

The J gene is TRBJ2-2, the V gene TRBV7-6, with 7 bases aligning to TRBD2. The CDR3 spans 17 residues. Germline CDR1 SGHVS, CDR2 FNYEAQ. With 2 bases clipped from V and 0 bases from J, the junction kept 6 bases outside the gene matches. The CDR3 spells CASSLNSGGTNTGELFF. CDR3 coding DNA: TGTGCCAGCAGCTTAAACTCGGGGGGAACGAACACCGGGGAGCTGTTTTTT.

Of note for this clone: Other DNA sequences of this sample code for an identical CDR3. The CDR3 is CASSSVLSGNTIYF. The CDR3 DNA reads TGTGCCAGCAGTTCAGTTCTCTCTGGAAACACCATATATTTT. The rearrangement links TRBV6-5 to TRBJ1-3, with D hard to call. Germline-derived CDR1 and CDR2 are MNHEY and SVGAGI. Trimming removed 4 bases at V and 0 bases at J, with 7 bases between. The CDR3 has 14 residues.

This rearrangement joins TRBV2 to TRBJ2-1; the match to TRBD2 covers 13 bases. The CDR3 has 15 residues. From germline, CDR1 is SNHLY and CDR2 FYNNEI. V gave up 7 bases and J gave up 6 bases; unmatched junction bases: 6. CDR3 DNA sequence: TGTGCCAGCAAGATACTAGCGGGAGGGCTCAATGAGCAGTTCTTC. It codes for CASKILAGGLNEQFF.

The chain has TRBV7-8 and TRBJ1-5, with TRBD1 as a possible D gene (5 bases). This CDR3 has 15 amino acids. The V end was cut by 5 bases, the J end by 0 bases, with 11 bases between. Germline CDR1 SGHVS, CDR2 FQNEAQ. Here the CDR3 DNA reads TGTGCCAGCAGCCCCAGTAGGGGTAGCAATCAGCCCCAGCATTTT. Its protein is CASSPSRGSNQPQHF.

CDR3 loop: CASSFFPFRANSGNTIYF. As DNA, the CDR3 is TGTGCCAGCAGCTTTTTCCCATTCAGGGCTAACTCTGGAAACACCATATATTTT. The V and J genes are TRBV7-9 and TRBJ1-3, with TRBD1 as a possible D gene (5 bases). This CDR3 is built from 18 residues. V was cut by 3 bases and J by 0 bases, with 18 bases left in between. Germline CDR1 is SEHNR and CDR2 is FQNEAQ (reference sequence).

This clone was counted once. The chain couples TRBV2 to TRBJ2-1; D ambiguous. This CDR3 region has 11 residues. V was shortened by 3 bases and J by 15 bases, with 12 bases between the two germline ends. The germline V gene encodes CDR1 SNHLY and CDR2 FYNNEI. This CDR3 reads CASSDPGLWFF. The CDR3 nucleotides read TGTGCCAGCAGTGATCCGGGTCTTTGGTTCTTC.

The chain uses TRBV19 and TRBJ2-6, with D unclear. CDR1 and CDR2 from the germline V gene are LNHDA and SQIVND (reference sequence). Trimming pared 6 bases from V and 0 bases from J, leaving 9 bases between. CDR3 length: 15 residues. CDR3 amino acids: CASRPVSSGANVLTF. In DNA form, the CDR3 reads TGTGCCAGTAGACCAGTAAGCTCTGGGGCCAACGTCCTGACTTTC. Combining the CDR3 with reference TRBV19 and TRBJ2-6 gives the whole variable domain DGGITQSPKYLFRKEGQNVTLSCEQNLNHDAMYWYRQDPGQGLRLIYYSQIVNDFQKGDIAEGYSVSREKKESFPLTVTSAQKNPTAFYLCASRPVSSGANVLTFGAGSRLTVL.

The V and J genes are TRBV27 and TRBJ2-1; D may be TRBD2 (6 bases). CDR1 MNHEY and CDR2 SMNVEV come from the germline V gene (reference sequence). This CDR3 is built from 13 residues. With 3 bases removed from V and 9 bases from J, the gap between germline ends came to 12 bases. The CDR3 reads CASSFGGFVEQFF. CDR3 DNA: TGTGCCAGCAGTTTCGGAGGGTTCGTTGAGCAGTTCTTC.

V and J are TRBV2 and TRBJ2-7, with D possibly TRBD2 on 6 matching bases. Per the germline V gene, CDR1 is SNHLY and CDR2 is FYNNEI. Trimming cost V 7 bases and J 5 bases, with 15 bases left between them. There are 13 residues in the CDR3. DNA of the CDR3: TGTGCCAGCAAAAGGGAGGCTACGGACGAGCAGTACTTC. Translating gives CASKREATDEQYF.

V is TRBV27 and J is TRBJ1-2; D ambiguous. The V gene's germline CDR1 is MNHEY and CDR2 SMNVEV (reference sequence). V lost 6 bases and J 4 bases, leaving 18 bases between the germline ends. The CDR3 extends over 15 amino acids. CDR3 DNA sequence: TGTGCCAGCAGATTACGGGGTGGGTTAGGCTATGGCTACACCTTC. Protein product: CASRLRGGLGYGYTF.

In this sample, this clone turned up a few times. The genes are TRBV19 and TRBJ2-1; 12 bases match TRBD2. From germline, CDR1 is LNHDA and CDR2 SQIVND (reference sequence). The J segment lost 10 bases and the V segment lost 7 bases, leaving 11 bases of the junction unmatched. CDR3 length: 15 amino acids. The CDR3 is CASMGLAGLFREQFF. The CDR3 bases are TGTGCCAGTATGGGACTAGCGGGTTTATTCAGGGAGCAGTTCTTC. Full variable domain (rest looked up from reference TRBV19 and TRBJ2-1): DGGITQSPKYLFRKEGQNVTLSCEQNLNHDAMYWYRQDPGQGLRLIYYSQIVNDFQKGDIAEGYSVSREKKESFPLTVTSAQKNPTAFYLCASMGLAGLFREQFFGPGTRLTVL.

CDR3 bases: TGTGCCAGCAGCATTACAGGGGTCCGTAACACCGGGGAGCTGTTTTTT. Translated: CASSITGVRNTGELFF. The chain joins TRBV7-3 to TRBJ2-2; 7 nucleotides agree with TRBD1. Germline CDR1 reads SGHTA; CDR2 reads FQGTGA. The V segment lost 5 bases and the J segment 2 bases; nucleotides outside the gene matches: 8. CDR3 size: 16 residues.

This chain uses TRBV5-1 with TRBJ2-6; TRBD2 is a possible D gene (5 bases). CDR1 and CDR2 from the germline V gene are SGHRS and YFSETQ. The CDR3 length is 16 residues. With 0 bases removed from V and 2 bases from J, the gap between germline ends came to 9 bases. CDR3 residues: CASSLAGVAGANVLTF. Here the CDR3 DNA reads TGCGCCAGCAGCTTGGCCGGGGTGGCTGGGGCCAACGTCCTGACTTTC.

This chain joins TRBV5-1 and TRBJ2-7, with TRBD1 identical over 10 bases. The germline V gene encodes CDR1 SGHRS and CDR2 YFSETQ. With V trimmed by 4 bases and J by 3 bases, 1 base remained unmatched. CDR3 length: 13 amino acids. Written as DNA, the CDR3 is TGCGCCAGCAGCGGGGACAGGGGCTACGAGCAGTACTTC. This gives the protein CASSGDRGYEQYF.

The chain has TRBV5-4 and TRBJ2-1; D is perhaps TRBD2 (6 bases). V gave up 5 bases and J gave up 2 bases, with 17 bases separating them. The germline V gene has CDR1 SGHNT and CDR2 YYREEE (reference sequence). The CDR3 runs to 16 residues. The CDR3 here is CASRYEQEGPYNEQFF. In nucleotides, the CDR3 is TGTGCCAGCAGATACGAGCAGGAGGGCCCCTACAATGAGCAGTTCTTC.

In its sample, this clone was seen once. This rearrangement joins TRBV6-1 to TRBJ1-2, with a possible D match to TRBD1 (6 bases). CDR1 and CDR2 from the germline V gene are MNHNS and SASEGT. Trimming stripped 3 bases from V and 7 bases from J, with 21 bases between. This CDR3 is 16 amino acids long. DNA of the CDR3: TGTGCCAGCAGTGATAGACTTGGGGGCGGCGGTGGTGGCTACACCTTC. Its protein product is CASSDRLGGGGGGYTF.

Comment on this clone: The same CDR3 arises from other DNA sequences in this sample as well. The chain joins TRBV7-3 to TRBJ1-4, with D perhaps TRBD1 (5 bases). V lost 2 bases and J 0 bases, leaving 13 bases between the germline ends. CDR1 is SGHTA and CDR2 is FQGTGA in the germline V gene. The length of the CDR3 is 17 residues. Here the CDR3 DNA reads TGTGCCAGCAGCTTAGAAGCAGGGCTACCAACTAATGAAAAACTGTTTTTT. Protein sequence: CASSLEAGLPTNEKLFF.

The chain employs TRBV2 and TRBJ2-2; TRBD1 matches 7 bases. The V segment lost 6 bases and the J segment 2 bases; nucleotides outside the gene matches: 6. The CDR3 length is 15 residues. Germline V gives CDR1 SNHLY, CDR2 FYNNEI. The CDR3 DNA reads TGTGCCAGCAGGGGGACAGTTGTTAACACCGGGGAGCTGTTTTTT. Translated, it gives CASRGTVVNTGELFF.

The chain recombines TRBV11-2 with TRBJ1-4, with D possibly matching TRBD1 (5 bases). CDR3 length equals 15 residues. V shed 5 bases and J shed 4 bases, with 14 bases lying between them. Germline V gives CDR1 SGHAT, CDR2 FQNNGV. The CDR3 loop reads CASSRLGGFNEKLFF. CDR3 sequence (DNA): TGTGCCAGCAGCCGTCTCGGGGGATTTAATGAAAAACTGTTTTTT.

The chain combines TRBV4-1 with TRBJ1-4; TRBD1 matches 8 bases. The length of the CDR3 is 14 residues. Germline assignment: CDR1 MGHRA and CDR2 YSYEKL. V dropped 3 bases and J dropped 10; count of bases not matched to a gene: 7. The CDR3 loop reads CASSQDRDSGKLFF. The CDR3 bases are TGCGCCAGCAGCCAGGACAGGGATAGCGGAAAACTGTTTTTT.

V is TRBV19 and J is TRBJ2-7, with D possibly TRBD1 on 5 matching bases. The germline V gene has CDR1 LNHDA and CDR2 SQIVND (reference sequence). CDR3 length: 16 amino acids. The ends were cut back, 4 bases at V and 4 bases at J, with 20 bases in the middle. CDR3 protein: CASSTETTTVGYEQYF. CDR3 bases: TGTGCCAGTAGTACAGAGACCACGACAGTCGGGTACGAGCAGTACTTC. Combining the CDR3 with reference TRBV19 and TRBJ2-7 gives the whole variable domain DGGITQSPKYLFRKEGQNVTLSCEQNLNHDAMYWYRQDPGQGLRLIYYSQIVNDFQKGDIAEGYSVSREKKESFPLTVTSAQKNPTAFYLCASSTETTTVGYEQYFGPGTRLTVT.

The chain uses TRBV7-8 and TRBJ2-3; 9 bases align to TRBD2. The CDR3 length is 18 residues. Germline V gene lookup returns CDR1 SGHVS and CDR2 FQNEAQ. Trimming took 8 bases from V and 0 from J; bases not matched to a gene: 15. CDR3 region: CASRVERGAQPSTDTQYF. CDR3 coding DNA: TGTGCCAGCCGGGTGGAGCGGGGGGCCCAGCCTAGCACAGATACGCAGTATTTT.

This clone was found once. This chain joins TRBV6-6 and TRBJ2-7, with 11 positions matching TRBD2. J gave up 2 bases and V 7 bases, and 7 bases lay outside the gene matches. The germline V gene has CDR1 MNHNY and CDR2 SVGAGI (reference sequence). This CDR3 has 15 amino acids. CDR3 bases: TGTGCCAGCAAAACCACTAGCGGGAGTGCCTACGAGCAGTACGTC. Its translation: CASKTTSGSAYEQYV.

This clone was seen a handful of times. This sequence joins TRBV7-7 and TRBJ2-1; 8 nucleotides align to TRBD2. Germline CDR1 reads SSHAT; CDR2 reads FNYEAQ (reference sequence). The CDR3 has 14 residues. CDR3 DNA sequence: TGTGCTGGACCGGCTGGACTAGCCCTCAATGAGCAGTTCTTC. Its protein is CAGPAGLALNEQFF.